A selection of T cell receptor beta chains follows, all from one sample in a study of cytomegalovirus exposure and HLA in healthy donors. Using immunoSEQ multiplex PCR, the repertoire was profiled, and TCRdb retains in-frame clones only, with some absent. The repertoire consists of approximately 200,000 clones, with approximately 80% occurring once and the leading ten covering about an eighth. The material sequenced was PBMCs. The receptors stem from a woman in her twenties or thirties in good health and CMV-seropositive. CDR3s include the opening cysteine and the closing phenylalanine or tryptophan. A D gene is named only where the DNA matches it firmly. Some rows have no size entry. The others give once, few or many, or a class for an expanded clone.

TRBD1	TRBJ1-2	TRBV7-2	NA	CASSPQGDNVRGGYTF	TGTGCCAGCAGCCCCCAGGGGGATAACGTCAGGGGCGGCTACACCTTC
NA	TRBJ2-6	TRBV6-6	once	CASSISTGSGANVLTF	TGTGCCAGCAGCATCTCAACAGGGTCTGGGGCCAACGTCCTGACTTTC
NA	TRBJ2-6	TRBV7-9	NA	CASSLAGSAWDNVLTF	TGTGCCAGCAGCTTGGCGGGATCGGCATGGGACAACGTCCTGACTTTC
NA	TRBJ1-2	TRBV27	NA	CASSYLGTSNYGYTF	TGTGCCAGCAGTTACTTAGGGACATCAAACTATGGCTACACCTTC
NA	TRBJ2-3	TRBV14	NA	CASSQGLRPLSASTDTQYF	TGTGCCAGCAGCCAAGGTCTCCGTCCGCTATCCGCTAGCACAGATACGCAGTATTTT
NA	TRBJ1-2	TRBV5-4	NA	CASSLASVANYGYTF	TGTGCCAGCAGCTTGGCCTCGGTGGCTAACTATGGCTACACCTTC
TRBD1	TRBJ2-2	TRBV13	NA	CASSSYRDRANTGELFF	TGTGCCAGCAGCTCATACCGGGACAGGGCCAACACCGGGGAGCTGTTTTTT
NA	TRBJ2-2	TRBV18	NA	CASSPLLASDTGELFF	TGTGCCAGCTCACCACTGTTAGCTAGCGACACCGGGGAGCTGTTTTTT
TRBD1	TRBJ1-2	TRBV7-2	NA	CASSRRTGGDYGYTF	TGTGCCAGCAGCCGACGGACAGGGGGGGACTATGGCTACACCTTC
TRBD1	TRBJ2-7	TRBV18	NA	CASSPSGGSYEQYF	TGTGCCAGCTCACCATCAGGGGGTTCCTACGAGCAGTACTTC
TRBD2	TRBJ2-7	TRBV19	NA	CASSRAGGPHEQYF	TGTGCCAGTAGCAGGGCGGGAGGGCCCCACGAGCAGTACTTC